The source of this TCR beta chain is a study of Ad26.COV2.S vaccination and SARS-CoV-2 variants. Study-level information: Each vaccinee took Ad26.COV2.S intramuscularly, once or twice 56 days apart. General observations from the study: Non-spike TCR breadth showed similarity between vaccine and placebo recipients.

Remarks on this clone: The antigen is unknown.

As for treatment: 15 to 20 received Ad26.COV2.S at low or high dose, single or two shots; roughly five received placebo; per-sample allocation not given. Specimen acquisition occurred on day 63 following the initial vaccine or placebo injection. Ad26.COV2.S expressed prefusion-stabilized spike from the original Wuhan strain. Assay used: immunoSEQ multiplex PCR; TCRdb lists only in-frame clones, some missing. This sample carries roughly 500,000 clones, approximately 89% of them seen once, and the ten largest clones take 2.5%. The material sequenced was peripheral blood, taken in a trial of Ad26.COV2.S vaccine versus placebo. The receptor was derived from a person between 18 and 59 years old who received the Ad26.COV2.S COVID-19 vaccine or a placebo.

CDR3 in amino acids: CASSPQGPYNEQFF. In DNA, the CDR3 is TGCGCCAGCAGCCCCCAGGGGCCCTACAATGAGCAGTTCTTC. The V call is TRBV5-1, the J call TRBJ2-1, with D possibly TRBD1 on 6 matching bases. There are 14 residues in the CDR3. From germline, CDR1 is SGHRS and CDR2 YFSETQ. The V and J ends lost 4 bases and 2 bases respectively, with 10 bases between them.